The 22 T cell receptor beta chains reported below all come from one sample, sequenced in a study of neurological immune-mediated disorders. MiXCR, run by TCRdb on the 5' RACE reads, gives a single entry per CDR3 protein. The sample shows about 55,000 distinct CDR3 sequences, less than 5% of them seen only once. Sequencing input: PBMCs. Receptors originate from a man aged 45 to 65 with multiple sclerosis.

This clonotype came up a few times. The chain links TRBV5-1 to TRBJ2-7; possible D gene TRBD2, 6 bases. The CDR3 runs 14 residues. V gave up 3 bases and J gave up 6 bases, with 16 bases separating them. Germline CDR1 and CDR2: SGHRS and YFSETQ. The CDR3, as DNA: TGCGCCAGCAGCTGGGGGGAAACTGGGGCCGAGCAGTACTTC. It specifies CASSWGETGAEQYF.

This chain links TRBV12-3 or TRBV12-4 with TRBJ2-5; 7 bases align to TRBD1. The CDR3 has 16 residues. V shed 5 bases, J shed 5 bases, and the junction held 14 bases outside the gene matches. The CDR3 is CASSPWDSADSETQYF. The CDR3 nucleotides read TGTGCCAGCAGTCCCTGGGACAGCGCGGATTCGGAGACCCAGTACTTC.

At least ten counts were recorded for this clonotype. V and J are TRBV5-1 and TRBJ2-1; 10 nucleotides line up with TRBD2. Trimming removed 3 bases from V and 7 bases from J; junction bases left unmatched: 4. The length of the CDR3 is 14 residues. Germline CDR1 and CDR2: SGHRS and YFSETQ. This chain's CDR3 is CASSSGLAWNEQFF. Here the CDR3 DNA reads TGCGCCAGCAGCTCGGGACTAGCGTGGAATGAGCAGTTCTTC.

V is TRBV6-5 and J is TRBJ2-1, with D perhaps TRBD2 (5 bases). The V gene lost 6 bases and the J gene lost 6 bases, with 12 bases spanning the gap. Germline values: CDR1 MNHEY, CDR2 SVGAGI. The CDR3 has 13 residues. For the CDR3, the DNA is TGTGCCAGCAGATTTCGAGGGTCCAATGAGCAGTTCTTC. Protein: CASRFRGSNEQFF.

This clonotype was detected many times. This chain joins TRBV5-1 and TRBJ2-5, with 8 bases fitting TRBD1. Trimming took 3 bases from V and 5 from J; bases not matched to a gene: 9. This CDR3 comprises 15 residues. CDR1 and CDR2 from the germline V gene are SGHRS and YFSETQ. Here the CDR3 DNA reads TGCGCCAGCAGCTCCCAAACAGGGGGTAGGGAGACCCAGTACTTC. Its translation is CASSSQTGGRETQYF.

As to this clonotype: This is likely a read error, given that the CDR3 carries no conserved phenylalanine or tryptophan at its end. The chain combines TRBV2 with TRBJ1-5; D gene ambiguous. This CDR3 contains 13 residues. V lost 4 bases and J lost 5, with 9 bases in between. Germline assignment: CDR1 SNHLY and CDR2 FYNNEI. This chain's CDR3 is CASSVGRDQPQHG. In DNA, the CDR3 is TGTGCCAGCAGTGTTGGTCGGGATCAGCCCCAGCATGGT.

This clonotype was recorded at least ten times. The V and J genes are TRBV2 and TRBJ2-1; TRBD1 might be the D (5 bases). The CDR3 length is 13 residues. Germline values: CDR1 SNHLY, CDR2 FYNNEI. Trimming took off 3 bases at V and 8 bases at J, with 11 bases between the two ends. CDR3 coding DNA: TGTGCCAGCAGTGATCCTCAGGGCTATGAGCAGTTCTTC. It codes for CASSDPQGYEQFF.

This clonotype was seen at least ten times. This chain connects TRBV7-9 to TRBJ1-5; D unresolved. Trimming took 2 bases from V and 5 from J, leaving 7 bases between them. Germline loops: CDR1 SEHNR, CDR2 FQNEAQ (reference sequence). This CDR3 has 13 amino acids. CDR3 loop: CASSLLADQPQHF. The DNA for the CDR3 is TGTGCCAGCAGCTTATTAGCGGATCAGCCCCAGCATTTT.

This clonotype occurred many times. CDR3 coding DNA: TGTGCCAGCAGACAGAGATTAAGAGCGGGAAAAGGGGACAATGAGCAGTTCTTC. Translated: CASRQRLRAGKGDNEQFF. The rearrangement joins TRBV7-9 to TRBJ2-1; 7 nucleotides match TRBD2. This CDR3 has 18 residues. J gave up 5 bases and V 6 bases, and 19 bases lay outside the gene matches. Germline lookup yields CDR1 SEHNR and CDR2 FQNEAQ (reference sequence).

Many counts were recorded for this clonotype. The rearrangement links TRBV10-3 to TRBJ2-1; TRBD1 matches 8 bases. The trim removed 0 bases at V and 4 bases at J, leaving 11 bases unmatched. This CDR3 region has 18 residues. The V gene's germline CDR1 is ENHRY and CDR2 SYGVKD. The CDR3 DNA follows: TGTGCCATCAGTGAGTCCTATACAGGGACAGGAAGGTACAATGAGCAGTTCTTC. Its translation is CAISESYTGTGRYNEQFF.

This chain's CDR3 is CASSSTAYRGGRAWEQFF. For the CDR3, the DNA is TGTGCCAGCAGCTCAACCGCTTACAGAGGCGGGAGGGCCTGGGAGCAGTTCTTC. V gene TRBV7-8 combines with J gene TRBJ2-1; TRBD2 agrees at 9 bases. CDR3 length: 18 residues. Germline trimming cut 4 bases from V and 10 bases from J; bases unmatched to any gene: 20. Germline V gene sequence: CDR1 SGHVS, CDR2 FQNEAQ.

Details on this clonotype: One base away lies a much larger clone, so this may be a sequencing read error. The chain has TRBV28 and TRBJ1-5; no clear D. The CDR3 sequence is 13 residues long. Germline V CDR1 and CDR2: MDHEN, SYDVKM. V lost 6 bases and J 3 bases, leaving 9 bases between the germline ends. The CDR3 DNA sequence: TGTGCCAGCAGAGGGCCGATCAATCAGCCCCAGCATTTT. This codes for CASRGPINQPQHF. The full variable domain, in which reference TRBV28 and TRBJ1-5 provide the parts outside the CDR3, is DVKVTQSSRYLVKRTGEKVFLECVQDMDHENMFWYRQDPGLGLRLIYFSYDVKMKEKGDIPEGYSVSREKKERFSLILESASTNQTSMYLCASRGPINQPQHFGDGTRLSIL.

This clonotype was detected ten times or more. The V and J genes are TRBV7-6 and TRBJ2-3; 9 nucleotides agree with TRBD2. CDR1 SGHVS and CDR2 FNYEAQ come from the germline V gene. This CDR3 has 15 residues. Germline trimming cut 2 bases from V and 5 bases from J; bases unmatched to any gene: 5. The CDR3: CASSLSSLAGDTQYF. In DNA, the CDR3 is TGTGCCAGCAGCTTAAGTTCACTAGCGGGAGATACGCAGTATTTT. The whole variable domain, remainder taken from reference TRBV7-6 and TRBJ2-3, is GAGVSQSPRYKVTKRGQDVALRCDPISGHVSLYWYRQALGQGPEFLTYFNYEAQQDKSGLPNDRFSAERPEGSISTLTIQRTEQRDSAMYRCASSLSSLAGDTQYFGPGTRLTVL.

About this clonotype: This could be a read error, since a much larger clone is one nucleotide away. The chain uses TRBV20-1 and TRBJ2-1; 7 bases are shared with TRBD1. Trimming removed 3 bases from V and 8 bases from J; junction bases left unmatched: 10. Germline V gene data show CDR1 as DFQATT and CDR2 as SNEGSKA (reference sequence). This CDR3 has 14 residues. The CDR3 coding sequence is TGCAGTGCTAGCGACAGGGCAAATAGATATGAGCAGTTCTTC. This translates into CSASDRANRYEQFF.

A remark on this clonotype: Since the CDR3 does not end with the conserved phenylalanine or tryptophan, this likely comes from a read error. This rearrangement joins TRBV7-2 to TRBJ2-1; 9 bases agree with TRBD2. CDR3 size: 16 residues. The V and J ends lost 0 bases and 12 bases, in that order; junction bases with no gene match: 12. Germline V CDR1 and CDR2: SGHTA, FQGNSA. Here the CDR3 DNA reads TGTGCCAGCAGCTTAGCCGGAGCAGCGGGGGGCCTTAGGCAGTTCAAC. Amino acids: CASSLAGAAGGLRQFN.

Points on this clonotype: The junction departs from germline at one end; a sequencing error may be responsible. The chain combines TRBV5-6 with TRBJ1-5; D is perhaps TRBD1 (5 bases). The V gene's germline CDR1 is SGHDT and CDR2 YYEEEE. There are 13 residues in the CDR3. The CDR3 here is CASSFTGRQPQNF. In DNA, the CDR3 is TGTGCCAGCAGCTTTACCGGGCGACAGCCCCAGAATTTT.

This clonotype was detected only a few times. This chain connects TRBV29-1 to TRBJ1-1; D not certain. CDR1 is SQVTM and CDR2 is ANQGSEA in the germline V gene. V was trimmed by 3 bases and J by 1 base, leaving 6 bases between them. This CDR3 region has 12 residues. The CDR3 DNA sequence: TGCAGCGTTGATCGGGAGAACACTGAAGCTTTCTTT. Residues: CSVDRENTEAFF.

The chain carries TRBV29-1 and TRBJ2-7; D not certain. Between the trimmed V and J ends, which lost 4 bases and 1 base, there was a span of 8 bases. Germline lookup yields CDR1 SQVTM and CDR2 ANQGSEA. This CDR3 has 12 amino acids. Here the CDR3 reads CSVAEVSYEQYF. The CDR3 DNA reads TGCAGCGTTGCTGAGGTTTCCTACGAGCAGTACTTC.

This chain connects TRBV20-1 to TRBJ2-3; 7 nucleotides line up with TRBD1. Germline-derived CDR1 and CDR2 are DFQATT and SNEGSKA (reference sequence). The CDR3 sequence is 15 residues long. The J segment lost 2 bases and the V segment lost 5 bases, leaving 10 bases of the junction unmatched. The chain's CDR3 is CSAEKGDSHTDTQYF. The CDR3 DNA sequence: TGCAGTGCTGAGAAGGGGGACAGTCACACAGATACGCAGTATTTT.

This clonotype was counted between two and nine times. The conserved final phenylalanine or tryptophan is absent from the CDR3, which likely points to a read error. The chain links TRBV24-1 to TRBJ2-1; TRBD2 matches 11 bases. V was clipped by 4 bases and J by 5 bases; unmatched bases: 6. The CDR3 contains 16 residues. Germline CDR1 and CDR2: KGHDR and SFDVKD. CDR3 DNA sequence: TGTGCCACCAGTGACCCCGGGACTAGCGGTCACAATGAGCAGTTCAAC. It codes for CATSDPGTSGHNEQFN.

This clonotype was seen ten or more times. V gene TRBV4-1 combines with J gene TRBJ2-7; D is possibly TRBD2 (6 bases). CDR1 and CDR2 (germline): MGHRA, YSYEKL. Trimming cost V 4 bases and J 0 bases, with 16 bases left between them. The CDR3 contains 16 residues. CDR3 protein: CASSLAVGGRSYEQYF. The DNA of the CDR3 is TGCGCCAGCAGCCTAGCGGTTGGCGGCCGCTCCTACGAGCAGTACTTC.

The gene calls are TRBV14 and TRBJ2-1; a possible D gene is TRBD1 (5 bases). Trimming took off 1 base at V and 8 bases at J, with 12 bases between the two ends. This CDR3 has 14 amino acids. CDR1 SGHDN and CDR2 FVKESK come from the germline V gene. Here the CDR3 DNA reads TGTGCCAGCAGCCAAGCTAGGACATTATATGAGCAGTTCTTC. Translation: CASSQARTLYEQFF.